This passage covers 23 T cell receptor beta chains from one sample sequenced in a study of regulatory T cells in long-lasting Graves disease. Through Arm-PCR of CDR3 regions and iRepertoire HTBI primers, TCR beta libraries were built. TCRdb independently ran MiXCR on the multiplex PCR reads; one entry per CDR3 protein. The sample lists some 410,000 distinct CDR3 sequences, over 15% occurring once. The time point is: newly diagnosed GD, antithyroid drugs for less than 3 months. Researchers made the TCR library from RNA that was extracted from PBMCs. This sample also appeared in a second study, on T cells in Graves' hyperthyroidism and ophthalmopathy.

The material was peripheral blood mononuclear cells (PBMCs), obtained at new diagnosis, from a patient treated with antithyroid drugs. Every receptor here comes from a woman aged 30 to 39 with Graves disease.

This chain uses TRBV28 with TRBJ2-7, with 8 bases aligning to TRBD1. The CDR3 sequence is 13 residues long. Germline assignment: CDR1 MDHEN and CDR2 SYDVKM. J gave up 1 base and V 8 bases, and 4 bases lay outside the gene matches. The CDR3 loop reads CASGTGPSYEQYF. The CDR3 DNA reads TGTGCCAGCGGGACAGGTCCTTCCTACGAGCAGTACTTC. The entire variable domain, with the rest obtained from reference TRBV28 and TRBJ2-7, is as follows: DVKVTQSSRYLVKRTGEKVFLECVQDMDHENMFWYRQDPGLGLRLIYFSYDVKMKEKGDIPEGYSVSREKKERFSLILESASTNQTSMYLCASGTGPSYEQYFGPGTRLTVT.

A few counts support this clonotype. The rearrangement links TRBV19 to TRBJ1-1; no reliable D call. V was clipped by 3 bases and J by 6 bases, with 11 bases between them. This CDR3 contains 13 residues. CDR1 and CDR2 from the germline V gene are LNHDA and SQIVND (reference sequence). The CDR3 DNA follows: TGTGCCAGTAGTATGGTTCATGTTTCTGAAGCTTTCTTT. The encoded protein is CASSMVHVSEAFF. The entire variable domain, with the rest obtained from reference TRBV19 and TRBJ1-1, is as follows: DGGITQSPKYLFRKEGQNVTLSCEQNLNHDAMYWYRQDPGQGLRLIYYSQIVNDFQKGDIAEGYSVSREKKESFPLTVTSAQKNPTAFYLCASSMVHVSEAFFGQGTRLTVV.

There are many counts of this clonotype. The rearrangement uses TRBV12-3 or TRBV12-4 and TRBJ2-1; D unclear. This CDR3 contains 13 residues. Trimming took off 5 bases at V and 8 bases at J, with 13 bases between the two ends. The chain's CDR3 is CASSPLEADEQFF. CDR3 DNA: TGTGCCAGCAGTCCGCTAGAGGCGGATGAGCAGTTCTTC.

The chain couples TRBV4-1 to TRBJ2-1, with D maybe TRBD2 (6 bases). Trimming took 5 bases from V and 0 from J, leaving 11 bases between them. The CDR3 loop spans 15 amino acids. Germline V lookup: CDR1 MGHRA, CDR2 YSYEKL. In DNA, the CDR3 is TGCGCCAGCAGCTTTCGGGAGAACTCCTACAATGAGCAGTTCTTC. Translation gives CASSFRENSYNEQFF.

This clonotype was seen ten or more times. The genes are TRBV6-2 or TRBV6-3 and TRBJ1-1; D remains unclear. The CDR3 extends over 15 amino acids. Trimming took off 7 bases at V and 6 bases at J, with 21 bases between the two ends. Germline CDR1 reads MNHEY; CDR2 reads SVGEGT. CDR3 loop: CASKEWRVEVAEAFF. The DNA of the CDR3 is TGTGCCAGCAAAGAGTGGAGGGTAGAGGTCGCTGAAGCTTTCTTT.

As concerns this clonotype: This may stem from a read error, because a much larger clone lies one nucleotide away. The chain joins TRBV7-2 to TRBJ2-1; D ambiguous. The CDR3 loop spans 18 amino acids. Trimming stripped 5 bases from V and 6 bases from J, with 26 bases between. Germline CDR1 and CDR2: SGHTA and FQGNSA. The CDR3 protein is CASSLLRSGSTFSNEQFF. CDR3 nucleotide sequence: TGTGCCAGCAGCCTACTGCGGTCGGGCTCTACCTTCTCCAATGAGCAGTTCTTC.

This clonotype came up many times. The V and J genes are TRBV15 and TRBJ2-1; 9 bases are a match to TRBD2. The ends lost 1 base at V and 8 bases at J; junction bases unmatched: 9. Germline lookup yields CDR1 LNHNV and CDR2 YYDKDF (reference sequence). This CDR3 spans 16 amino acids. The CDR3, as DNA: TGTGCCACCAGCAGAGTTAGCGGGAGTTTCAACGATGAGCAGTTCTTC. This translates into CATSRVSGSFNDEQFF. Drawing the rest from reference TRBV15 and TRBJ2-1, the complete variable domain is DAMVIQNPRYQVTQFGKPVTLSCSQTLNHNVMYWYQQKSSQAPKLLFHYYDKDFNNEADTPDNFQSRRPNTSFCFLDIRSPGLGDTAMYLCATSRVSGSFNDEQFFGPGTRLTVL.

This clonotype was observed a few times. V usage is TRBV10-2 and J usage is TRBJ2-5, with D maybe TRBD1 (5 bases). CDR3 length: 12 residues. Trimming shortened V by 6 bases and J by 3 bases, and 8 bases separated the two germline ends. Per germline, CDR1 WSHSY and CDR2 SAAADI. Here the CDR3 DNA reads TGCGCCAGCAGCTCAGGGAAAGAGACCCAGTACTTC. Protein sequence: CASSSGKETQYF.

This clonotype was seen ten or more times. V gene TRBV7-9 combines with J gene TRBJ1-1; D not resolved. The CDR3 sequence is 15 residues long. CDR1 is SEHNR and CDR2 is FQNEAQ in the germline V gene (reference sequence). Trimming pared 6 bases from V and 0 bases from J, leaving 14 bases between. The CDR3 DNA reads TGTGCCAGCAGTAAGGAGAGGGCCATGAACACTGAAGCTTTCTTT. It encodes CASSKERAMNTEAFF.

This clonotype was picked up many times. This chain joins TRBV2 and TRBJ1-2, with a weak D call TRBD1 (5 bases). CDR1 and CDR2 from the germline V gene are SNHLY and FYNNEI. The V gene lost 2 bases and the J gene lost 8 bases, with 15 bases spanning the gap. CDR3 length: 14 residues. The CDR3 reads CASSELETAGGYTF. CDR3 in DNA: TGTGCCAGCAGTGAACTCGAGACAGCGGGAGGCTACACCTTC.

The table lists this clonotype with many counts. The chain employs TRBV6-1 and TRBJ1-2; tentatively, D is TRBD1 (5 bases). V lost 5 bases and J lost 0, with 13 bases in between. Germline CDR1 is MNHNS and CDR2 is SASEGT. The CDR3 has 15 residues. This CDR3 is CASSTTANTNYGYTF. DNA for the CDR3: TGTGCCAGCAGTACGACAGCGAATACTAACTATGGCTACACCTTC.

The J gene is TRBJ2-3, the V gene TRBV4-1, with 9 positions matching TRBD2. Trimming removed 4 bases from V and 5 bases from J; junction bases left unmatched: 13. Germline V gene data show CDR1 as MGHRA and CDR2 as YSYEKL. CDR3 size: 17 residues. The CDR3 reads CASSPKGPAGGIDTQYF. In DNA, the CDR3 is TGCGCCAGCAGCCCTAAAGGGCCAGCGGGAGGAATAGATACGCAGTATTTT.

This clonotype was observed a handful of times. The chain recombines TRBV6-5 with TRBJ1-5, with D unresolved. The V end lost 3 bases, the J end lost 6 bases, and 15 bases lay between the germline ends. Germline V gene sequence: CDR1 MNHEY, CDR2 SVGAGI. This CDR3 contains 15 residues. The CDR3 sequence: CASSYLGEGGQPQHF. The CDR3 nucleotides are TGTGCCAGCAGTTATCTGGGAGAGGGTGGTCAGCCCCAGCATTTT.

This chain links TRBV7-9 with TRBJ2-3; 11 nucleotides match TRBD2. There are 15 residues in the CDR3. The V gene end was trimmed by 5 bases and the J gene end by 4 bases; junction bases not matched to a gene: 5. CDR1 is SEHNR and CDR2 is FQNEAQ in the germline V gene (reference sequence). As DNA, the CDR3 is TGTGCCAGCAGCCTGGCGACTAGCGGGGCAGATACGCAGTATTTT. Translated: CASSLATSGADTQYF.

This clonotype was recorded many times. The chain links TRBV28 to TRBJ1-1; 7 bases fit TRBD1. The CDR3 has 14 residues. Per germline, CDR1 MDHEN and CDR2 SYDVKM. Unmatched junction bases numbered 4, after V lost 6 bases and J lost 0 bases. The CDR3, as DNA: TGTGCCAGCAGGACAGGGCTTGTGAACACTGAAGCTTTCTTT. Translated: CASRTGLVNTEAFF.

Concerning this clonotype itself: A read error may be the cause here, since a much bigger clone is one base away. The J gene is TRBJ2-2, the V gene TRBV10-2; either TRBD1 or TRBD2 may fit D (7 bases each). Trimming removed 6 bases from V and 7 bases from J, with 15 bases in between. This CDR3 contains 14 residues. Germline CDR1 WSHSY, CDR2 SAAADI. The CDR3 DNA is TGCGCCAGCAGAGCGGGACAGTCCATCGGGGAGCTGTTTTTT. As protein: CASRAGQSIGELFF.

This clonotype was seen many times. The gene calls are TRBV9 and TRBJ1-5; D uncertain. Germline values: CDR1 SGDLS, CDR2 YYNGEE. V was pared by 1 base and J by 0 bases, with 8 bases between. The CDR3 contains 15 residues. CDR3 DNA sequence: TGTGCCAGCAGCGTATTGGGCGATAGCAATCAGCCCCAGCATTTT. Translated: CASSVLGDSNQPQHF.

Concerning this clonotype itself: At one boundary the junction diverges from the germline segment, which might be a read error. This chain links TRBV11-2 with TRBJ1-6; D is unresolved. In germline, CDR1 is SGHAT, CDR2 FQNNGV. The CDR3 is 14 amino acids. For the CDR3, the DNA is TGTGCCAGCGGCTTGTTAATTTCTAATTCACCCCTCCACTTT. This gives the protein CASGLLISNSPLHF.

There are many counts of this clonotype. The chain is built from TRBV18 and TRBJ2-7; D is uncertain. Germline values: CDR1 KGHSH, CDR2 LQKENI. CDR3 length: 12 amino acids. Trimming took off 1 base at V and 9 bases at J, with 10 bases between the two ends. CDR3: CASSPLAGGQYF. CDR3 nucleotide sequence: TGTGCCAGCTCACCACTCGCCGGTGGGCAGTACTTC.

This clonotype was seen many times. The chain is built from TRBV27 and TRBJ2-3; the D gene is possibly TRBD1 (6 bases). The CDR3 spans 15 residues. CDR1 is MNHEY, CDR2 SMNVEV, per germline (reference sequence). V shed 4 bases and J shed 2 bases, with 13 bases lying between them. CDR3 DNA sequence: TGTGCCAGCAGTTGGGGGCGCTTGACCACAGATACGCAGTATTTT. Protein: CASSWGRLTTDTQYF.

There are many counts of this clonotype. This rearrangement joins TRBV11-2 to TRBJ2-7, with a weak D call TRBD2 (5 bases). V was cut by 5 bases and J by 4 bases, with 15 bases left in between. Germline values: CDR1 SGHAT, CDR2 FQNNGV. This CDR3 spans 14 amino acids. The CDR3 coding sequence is TGTGCCAGCAGCCCCATACTCGGAGGATACGAGCAGTACTTC. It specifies CASSPILGGYEQYF.

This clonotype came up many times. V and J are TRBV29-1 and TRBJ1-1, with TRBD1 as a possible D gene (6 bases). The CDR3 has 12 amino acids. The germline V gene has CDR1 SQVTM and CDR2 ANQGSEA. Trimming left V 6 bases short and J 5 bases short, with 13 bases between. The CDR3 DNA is TGCAGCGTGAGCTCGGACAGAACTGAAGCTTTCTTT. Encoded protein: CSVSSDRTEAFF.

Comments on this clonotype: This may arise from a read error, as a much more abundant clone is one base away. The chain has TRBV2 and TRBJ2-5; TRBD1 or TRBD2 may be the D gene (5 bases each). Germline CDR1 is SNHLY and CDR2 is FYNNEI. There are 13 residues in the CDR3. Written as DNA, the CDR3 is TGTGCCAGCGGTCGGGACCTGAGGGAGAACCAGTACTTC. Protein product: CASGRDLRENQYF. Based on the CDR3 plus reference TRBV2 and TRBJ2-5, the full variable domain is EPEVTQTPSHQVTQMGQEVILRCVPISNHLYFYWYRQILGQKVEFLVSFYNNEISEKSEIFDDQFSVERPDGSNFTLKIRSTKLEDSAMYFCASGRDLRENQYFGPGTRLLVL.